Following are 27 T cell receptor beta chains from one sample sequenced in a study of OX40 agonist ivuxolimab in advanced cancers. Clones were sequenced by immunoSEQ multiplex PCR, and TCRdb holds only the in-frame ones, with some missing. This sample yields tens of thousands of clones, of which roughly 89% are seen a single time; about 0.72% belongs to the top ten. Sequences were derived from CD4+ or CD8+ T cells sorted from blood, sampled in a trial of the OX40 agonist ivuxolimab. The source of these receptors is an adult with an advanced solid tumor such as melanoma, head and neck, liver or kidney cancer.

The chain recombines TRBV7-3 with TRBJ2-3; TRBD2 agrees at 10 bases. After removal of 0 bases from V and 2 bases from J, the junction contained 5 bases not matched to a gene. The CDR3 has 17 amino acids. The germline CDR1 and CDR2 sequences are SGHTA and FQGTGA. The CDR3 region is CASSLTGAGGPTDTQYF. In DNA, the CDR3 is TGTGCCAGCAGCTTAACTGGAGCGGGAGGGCCCACAGATACGCAGTATTTT.

This chain uses TRBV28 with TRBJ1-2; no firm D call. The CDR3 has 16 residues. The V end lost 5 bases, the J end lost 5 bases, and 21 bases lay between the germline ends. Germline V lookup: CDR1 MDHEN, CDR2 SYDVKM. The CDR3 reads CASSGEDYGLTYGYTF. The DNA for the CDR3 is TGTGCCAGCAGTGGCGAAGACTACGGTCTAACTTATGGCTACACCTTC.

This clone was found once. The chain has TRBV5-4 and TRBJ2-3, with 7 bases matching TRBD2. Germline V gene data show CDR1 as SGHNT and CDR2 as YYREEE (reference sequence). Unmatched junction bases numbered 5, after V lost 5 bases and J lost 2 bases. This CDR3 spans 14 amino acids. The CDR3 DNA reads as TGTGCCAGCAGTGGGGACTACGCCACAGATACGCAGTATTTT. Encoded protein: CASSGDYATDTQYF.

The chain combines TRBV28 with TRBJ2-7; perhaps TRBD1 as D (5 bases). The V gene lost 2 bases and the J gene lost 6 bases, with 11 bases spanning the gap. CDR1 is MDHEN, CDR2 SYDVKM, per germline. The CDR3 is 13 amino acids. CDR3 in amino acids: CASSLRRQGEQYF. The CDR3 DNA is TGTGCCAGCAGTTTACGGCGGCAGGGCGAGCAGTACTTC.

The gene calls are TRBV29-1 and TRBJ1-1; D might be TRBD1 (6 bases). V lost 3 bases, J lost 3 bases, and 11 bases lay in between. Germline V gene lookup returns CDR1 SQVTM and CDR2 ANQGSEA. The CDR3 consists of 13 residues. CDR3 DNA sequence: TGCAGCGTTGACAGGGGCCGGGACACTGAAGCTTTCTTT. It translates to CSVDRGRDTEAFF.

The J gene is TRBJ2-3, the V gene TRBV2; 8 bases are a match to TRBD1. Germline V gene sequence: CDR1 SNHLY, CDR2 FYNNEI. The CDR3 covers 15 residues. Losses at the gene ends were 9 bases for V and 8 bases for J; bases not matched to a gene: 16. CDR3 amino acids: CASSTSTGVAATQYF. The CDR3 coding sequence is TGTGCCAGTTCAACCTCGACAGGGGTGGCGGCTACGCAGTATTTT.

The chain combines TRBV27 with TRBJ2-1; possibly TRBD2 for D (5 bases). Trimming removed 4 bases at V and 4 bases at J, with 17 bases between. This CDR3 region has 16 residues. CDR1 is MNHEY, CDR2 SMNVEV, per germline (reference sequence). This CDR3 is CASSSILGGPYNEQFF. The DNA for the CDR3 is TGTGCCAGCAGTTCTATTTTAGGCGGGCCTTACAATGAGCAGTTCTTC.

The genes are TRBV5-4 and TRBJ2-1; D is unclear. Germline V gene lookup returns CDR1 SGHNT and CDR2 YYREEE (reference sequence). This CDR3 is 12 amino acids long. V dropped 0 bases and J dropped 8 bases, with 6 bases sitting between them. The CDR3 is CASSLAQDEQFF. The CDR3 DNA follows: TGTGCCAGCAGCTTGGCCCAGGATGAGCAGTTCTTC. Full variable domain (missing parts from reference TRBV5-4 and TRBJ2-1): ETGVTQSPTHLIKTRGQQVTLRCSSQSGHNTVSWYQQALGQGPQFIFQYYREEENGRGNFPPRFSGLQFPNYSSELNVNALELDDSALYLCASSLAQDEQFFGPGTRLTVL.

V and J are TRBV28 and TRBJ2-7; possibly TRBD2 for D (6 bases). The germline CDR1 and CDR2 sequences are MDHEN and SYDVKM. Trimming took off 4 bases at V and 4 bases at J, with 11 bases between the two ends. This CDR3 comprises 13 residues. CDR3 bases: TGTGCCAGCAGTTACGGGGGAGCTTACGAGCAGTACTTC. Translating gives CASSYGGAYEQYF.

The gene calls are TRBV7-9 and TRBJ1-4, with D uncertain. CDR1 and CDR2 from the germline V gene are SEHNR and FQNEAQ (reference sequence). The CDR3 is 14 amino acids. Trimming pared 1 base from V and 8 bases from J, leaving 11 bases between. The CDR3 DNA sequence: TGTGCCAGCAGCTTAGGCGACTGGAGCGAAAAACTGTTTTTT. It codes for CASSLGDWSEKLFF.

This chain connects TRBV9 to TRBJ1-2; 10 positions match TRBD1. From germline, CDR1 is SGDLS and CDR2 YYNGEE. V was pared by 0 bases and J by 6 bases, with 5 bases of the junction left unmatched. The CDR3 is 15 residues long. The CDR3 here is CASSVEDRGDNGYTF. CDR3 nucleotides: TGTGCCAGCAGCGTAGAGGACAGGGGGGATAATGGCTACACCTTC.

In its sample, this clone was seen a few times. This chain connects TRBV5-5 to TRBJ2-7; 9 bases align to TRBD1. V trimming: 4 bases; J trimming: 3 bases; junction bases outside the gene matches: 5. The CDR3 is made up of 14 amino acids. The V gene's germline CDR1 is SGHKS and CDR2 YYEKEE (reference sequence). The CDR3 sequence is CASSRGTGNYEQYF. Here the CDR3 DNA reads TGTGCCAGCAGCCGTGGGACAGGGAACTACGAGCAGTACTTC.

V gene TRBV28 combines with J gene TRBJ1-2; D remains ambiguous. This CDR3 is 10 amino acids long. Per germline, CDR1 MDHEN and CDR2 SYDVKM. Trimming removed 5 bases from V and 6 bases from J, with 4 bases in between. The CDR3 region has the DNA TGTGCCAGCAGTCATAATGGCTACACCTTC. Its translation is CASSHNGYTF.

The rearrangement links TRBV30 to TRBJ1-4, with a weak D call TRBD1 (5 bases). With 4 bases removed from V and 8 bases from J, the gap between germline ends came to 14 bases. Germline V gene lookup returns CDR1 GTSNPN and CDR2 SVGIG (reference sequence). The CDR3 sequence is 13 residues long. The CDR3 protein is CAWTLGGGEKLFF. CDR3 sequence (DNA): TGTGCCTGGACCCTGGGGGGTGGAGAAAAACTGTTTTTT. Complete variable domain (other parts from reference TRBV30 and TRBJ1-4): SQTIHQWPATLVQPVGSPLSLECTVEGTSNPNLYWYRQAAGRGLQLLFYSVGIGQISSEVPQNLSASRPQDRQFILSSKKLLLSDSGFYLCAWTLGGGEKLFFGSGTQLSVL.

This sequence joins TRBV30 and TRBJ1-5, with 9 bases aligning to TRBD1. The CDR3 consists of 17 residues. Germline V lookup: CDR1 GTSNPN, CDR2 SVGIG (reference sequence). V dropped 0 bases and J dropped 0; count of bases not matched to a gene: 6. The CDR3 sequence: CAWSVGQGRGSNQPQHF. The CDR3 nucleotides are TGTGCCTGGAGTGTGGGACAGGGACGAGGTAGCAATCAGCCCCAGCATTTT.

The V and J genes are TRBV28 and TRBJ1-5; the D is unclear. CDR1 is MDHEN and CDR2 is SYDVKM in the germline V gene. Trimming left V 3 bases short and J 3 bases short, with 3 bases between. This CDR3 contains 12 residues. CDR3 nucleotide sequence: TGTGCCAGCAGTTTCAACAATCAGCCCCAGCATTTT. Its translation is CASSFNNQPQHF.

The rearrangement uses TRBV11-3 and TRBJ1-1, with 7 bases identical to TRBD1. The CDR3 is 12 residues long. The J segment lost 8 bases and the V segment lost 5 bases, leaving 5 bases of the junction unmatched. Germline V CDR1 and CDR2: SGHNT, YENEEA. The CDR3 reads CASSAPTGEAFF. Here the CDR3 DNA reads TGTGCCAGCAGCGCACCGACAGGGGAAGCTTTCTTT.

The chain couples TRBV28 to TRBJ1-3; D unresolved. This CDR3 spans 15 amino acids. Germline values: CDR1 MDHEN, CDR2 SYDVKM. V was pared by 10 bases and J by 0 bases, with 16 bases between. As DNA, the CDR3 is TGTGCCACCTGCAAGAAAATAAGCTCTGGAAACACCATATATTTT. Amino acids: CATCKKISSGNTIYF.

This sequence joins TRBV9 and TRBJ1-1, with D possibly TRBD1 on 6 matching bases. The CDR3 has 16 amino acids. Trimming took off 0 bases at V and 1 base at J, with 13 bases between the two ends. Germline assignment: CDR1 SGDLS and CDR2 YYNGEE. The CDR3 region has the DNA TGTGCCAGCAGCGTAGGGGCAGGGGCATCGAACACTGAAGCTTTCTTT. It translates to CASSVGAGASNTEAFF.

This chain links TRBV7-2 with TRBJ1-5, with no clear D. Germline V gene sequence: CDR1 SGHTA, CDR2 FQGNSA. The germline V and J ends were trimmed by 1 base and 2 bases, with 9 bases remaining between them. The CDR3 spans 15 residues. CDR3 nucleotide sequence: TGTGCCAGCAGCTTAGTTCGGGGAGGCAATCAGCCCCAGCATTTT. This translates into CASSLVRGGNQPQHF.

The J gene is TRBJ1-1, the V gene TRBV6-1; weak D call: TRBD1 (5 bases). The CDR3 is 12 residues long. Germline V gene data show CDR1 as MNHNS and CDR2 as SASEGT. Trimming left V 6 bases short and J 8 bases short, with 13 bases between. CDR3 sequence reads: CASSSRGREAFF. The CDR3 DNA reads TGTGCCAGCAGCTCCCGGGGACGGGAAGCTTTCTTT.

The genes are TRBV5-1 and TRBJ2-7; TRBD2 agrees at 12 bases. The CDR3 extends over 15 amino acids. Germline trimming cut 3 bases from V and 6 bases from J; bases unmatched to any gene: 7. Looked up from germline, CDR1 is SGHRS and CDR2 is YFSETQ. In nucleotides, the CDR3 is TGCGCCAGCAGCTCCCTTCTAGCGGGAGGGAGCGAGCAGTACTTC. Its protein product is CASSSLLAGGSEQYF.

The genes are TRBV2 and TRBJ2-5; weak D call: TRBD1 (6 bases). The assigned J gene may be wrong: the sequence end matches TRBJ2-7 better. This CDR3 comprises 15 residues. Germline V CDR1 and CDR2: SNHLY, FYNNEI. The chain's CDR3 is CASSDPSTGTYEQYF. The DNA of the CDR3 is TGTGCCAGCAGTGACCCTTCGACAGGAACCTACGAGCAGTACTTC.

The CDR3 DNA reads TGTGCCAGCAGCTGGGGGACAGTGGGGAATCAGCCCCAGCATTTT. It specifies CASSWGTVGNQPQHF. J is TRBJ1-5 and V is TRBV11-2, with 7 bases aligning to TRBD1. Germline CDR1 and CDR2: SGHAT and FQNNGV. The J segment lost 4 bases and the V segment lost 4 bases, leaving 7 bases of the junction unmatched. The CDR3 spans 15 residues. The whole variable domain, filled in from reference TRBV11-2 and TRBJ1-5, reads EAGVAQSPRYKIIEKRQSVAFWCNPISGHATLYWYQQILGQGPKLLIQFQNNGVVDDSQLPKDRFSAERLKGVDSTLKIQPAKLEDSAVYLCASSWGTVGNQPQHFGDGTRLSIL.

The V gene is TRBV2, the J gene TRBJ2-5; D uncertain. The CDR3 contains 13 residues. Germline-derived CDR1 and CDR2 are SNHLY and FYNNEI. V was cut by 2 bases and J by 1 base, with 5 bases left in between. In DNA form, the CDR3 reads TGTGCCAGCAGTGAATACAGCCAAGAGACCCAGTACTTC. It yields the protein CASSEYSQETQYF.

The chain uses TRBV7-3 and TRBJ2-1, with 12 bases identical to TRBD2. V lost 6 bases, J lost 7 bases, and 4 bases stayed unmatched. The CDR3 is made up of 14 amino acids. From germline, CDR1 is SGHTA and CDR2 FQGTGA. The CDR3 here is CASSLTSGSNEQFF. The CDR3 region has the DNA TGTGCCAGCAGTTTGACTAGCGGGAGTAATGAGCAGTTCTTC. Supplemented by reference TRBV7-3 and TRBJ2-1, the full variable domain reads GAGVSQTPSNKVTEKGKYVELRCDPISGHTALYWYRQSLGQGPEFLIYFQGTGAADDSGLPNDRFFAVRPEGSVSTLKIQRTERGDSAVYLCASSLTSGSNEQFFGPGTRLTVL.

The chain employs TRBV5-3 and TRBJ2-1; 10 nucleotides agree with TRBD1. TRBV5-3 is an ORF, with its function uncertain. This CDR3 contains 15 residues. V gave up 3 bases and J gave up 7 bases; unmatched junction bases: 7. The CDR3: CARSYFRDRGNEQFF. CDR3 nucleotide sequence: TGTGCCAGAAGCTACTTCCGGGACAGGGGAAATGAGCAGTTCTTC.